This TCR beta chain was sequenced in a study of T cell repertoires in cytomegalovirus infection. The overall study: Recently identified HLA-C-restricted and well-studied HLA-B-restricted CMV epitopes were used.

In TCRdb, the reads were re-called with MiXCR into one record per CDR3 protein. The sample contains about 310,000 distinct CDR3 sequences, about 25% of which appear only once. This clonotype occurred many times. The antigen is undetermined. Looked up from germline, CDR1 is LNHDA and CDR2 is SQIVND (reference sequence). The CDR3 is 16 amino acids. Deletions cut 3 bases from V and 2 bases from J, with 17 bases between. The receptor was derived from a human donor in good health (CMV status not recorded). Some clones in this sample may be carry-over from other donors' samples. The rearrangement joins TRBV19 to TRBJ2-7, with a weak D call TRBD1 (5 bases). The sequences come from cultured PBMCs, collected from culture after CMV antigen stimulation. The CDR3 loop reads CASSINGQGDTYEQYF. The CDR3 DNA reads TGTGCCAGTAGTATCAACGGGCAGGGTGACACCTACGAGCAGTACTTC.